This T cell receptor (beta chain) was recovered during a study of early T cells in non-severe SARS-CoV-2 infection. General study findings and limits: The VDJdb matching leaned toward anti-spike CD8 responses and overlooked private and CD4 specificities.

This clonotype was observed a few times. Its antigen remains unknown. The germline V and J ends were trimmed by 1 base and 2 bases, with 9 bases remaining between them. CDR1 SGHNT and CDR2 YENEEA come from the germline V gene. This CDR3 region has 15 residues. Unique molecular identifiers were attached to individual cDNA molecules. TCRdb called the 5' RACE reads again in MiXCR, with one record for every CDR3 protein. The data contain about 62,000 distinct CDR3 sequences, less than 10% of them singletons. The rearrangement joins TRBV11-3 to TRBJ2-1; D uncertain. The clonotype was recovered from an adult who was a healthcare worker with PCR-confirmed SARS-CoV-2 infection or an uninfected control (not recorded which). The specimen was whole blood. CDR3 sequence reads: CASSLAGQAYNEQFF. CDR3 DNA sequence: TGTGCCAGCAGCTTAGCAGGTCAGGCCTACAATGAGCAGTTCTTC.